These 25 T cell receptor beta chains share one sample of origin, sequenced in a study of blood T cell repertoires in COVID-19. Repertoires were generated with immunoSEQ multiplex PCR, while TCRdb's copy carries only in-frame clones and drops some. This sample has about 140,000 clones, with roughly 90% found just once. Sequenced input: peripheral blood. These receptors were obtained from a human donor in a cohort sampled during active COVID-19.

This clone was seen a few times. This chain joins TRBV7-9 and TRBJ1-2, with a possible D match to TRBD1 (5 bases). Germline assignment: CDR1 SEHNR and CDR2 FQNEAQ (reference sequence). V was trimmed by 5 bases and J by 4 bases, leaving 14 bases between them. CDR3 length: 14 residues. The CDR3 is CASSPSAGPYGYTF. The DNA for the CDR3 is TGTGCCAGCAGCCCTTCGGCGGGGCCCTATGGCTACACCTTC.

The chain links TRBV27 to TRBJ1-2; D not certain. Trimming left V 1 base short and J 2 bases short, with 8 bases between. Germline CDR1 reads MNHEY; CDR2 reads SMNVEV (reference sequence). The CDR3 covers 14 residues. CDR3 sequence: CASSLLGQNYGYTF. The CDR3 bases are TGTGCCAGCAGTTTATTGGGCCAAAACTATGGCTACACCTTC.

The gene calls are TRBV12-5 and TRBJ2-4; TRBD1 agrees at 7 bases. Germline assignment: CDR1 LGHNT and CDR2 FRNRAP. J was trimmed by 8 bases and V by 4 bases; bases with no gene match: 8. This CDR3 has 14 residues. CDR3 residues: CASGSDRVGDIQYF. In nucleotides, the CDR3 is TGTGCTAGTGGTTCCGACAGGGTTGGAGACATTCAGTACTTC.

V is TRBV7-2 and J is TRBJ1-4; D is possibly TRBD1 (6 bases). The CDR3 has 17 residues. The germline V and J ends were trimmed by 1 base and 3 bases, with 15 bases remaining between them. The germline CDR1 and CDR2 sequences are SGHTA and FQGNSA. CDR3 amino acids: CASSLGLTGLANEKLFF. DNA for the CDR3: TGTGCCAGCAGCTTAGGGCTAACAGGGCTGGCTAATGAAAAACTGTTTTTT.

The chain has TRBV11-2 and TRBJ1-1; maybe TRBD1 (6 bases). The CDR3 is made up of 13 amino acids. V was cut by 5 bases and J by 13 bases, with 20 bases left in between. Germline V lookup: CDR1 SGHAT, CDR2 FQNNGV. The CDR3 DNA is TGTGCCAGCAGCCCCTCGTGGACAGAAGAACTTTTCTTT. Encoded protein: CASSPSWTEELFF.

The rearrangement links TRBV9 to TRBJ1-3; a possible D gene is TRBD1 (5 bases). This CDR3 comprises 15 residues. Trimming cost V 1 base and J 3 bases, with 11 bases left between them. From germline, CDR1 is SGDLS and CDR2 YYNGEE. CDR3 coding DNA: TGTGCCAGCAGCGTACAAGGGGAAGGTGGAAACACCATATATTTT. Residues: CASSVQGEGGNTIYF.

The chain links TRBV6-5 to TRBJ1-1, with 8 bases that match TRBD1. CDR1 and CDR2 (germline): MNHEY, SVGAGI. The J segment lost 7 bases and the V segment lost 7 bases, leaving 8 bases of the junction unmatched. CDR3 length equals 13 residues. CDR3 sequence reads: CASTGQGGIEAFF. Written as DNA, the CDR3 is TGTGCCAGCACCGGACAGGGAGGAATTGAAGCTTTCTTT.

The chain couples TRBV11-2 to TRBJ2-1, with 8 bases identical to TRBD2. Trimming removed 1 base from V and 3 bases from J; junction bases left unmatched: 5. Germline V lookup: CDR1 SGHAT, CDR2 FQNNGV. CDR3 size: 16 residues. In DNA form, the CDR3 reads TGTGCCAGCAGCTTAGCGGCGGGGGGACTCTACAATGAGCAGTTCTTC. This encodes CASSLAAGGLYNEQFF.

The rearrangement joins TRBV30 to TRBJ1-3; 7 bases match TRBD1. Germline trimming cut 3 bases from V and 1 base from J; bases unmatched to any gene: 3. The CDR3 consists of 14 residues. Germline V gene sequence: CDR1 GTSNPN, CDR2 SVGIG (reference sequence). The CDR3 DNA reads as TGTGCCTGGAGGACAGGGACTTCTGGAAACACCATATATTTT. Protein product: CAWRTGTSGNTIYF.

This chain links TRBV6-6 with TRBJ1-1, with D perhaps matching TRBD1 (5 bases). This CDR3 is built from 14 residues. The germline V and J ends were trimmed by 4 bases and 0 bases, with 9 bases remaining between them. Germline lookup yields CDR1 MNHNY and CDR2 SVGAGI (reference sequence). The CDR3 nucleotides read TGTGCCAGCAGTTTGAACAGGATGAACACTGAAGCTTTCTTT. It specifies CASSLNRMNTEAFF.

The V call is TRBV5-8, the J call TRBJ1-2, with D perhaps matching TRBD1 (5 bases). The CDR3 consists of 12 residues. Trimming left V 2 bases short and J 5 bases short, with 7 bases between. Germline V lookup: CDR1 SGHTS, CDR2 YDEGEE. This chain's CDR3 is CASSFAGYGYTF. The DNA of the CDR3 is TGTGCCAGCAGCTTCGCAGGGTATGGCTACACCTTC.

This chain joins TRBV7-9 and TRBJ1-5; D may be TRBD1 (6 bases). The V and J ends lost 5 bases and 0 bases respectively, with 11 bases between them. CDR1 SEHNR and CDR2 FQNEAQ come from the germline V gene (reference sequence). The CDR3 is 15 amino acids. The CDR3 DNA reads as TGTGCCAGCAGCCTACAGGGAAATAGCAATCAGCCCCAGCATTTT. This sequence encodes CASSLQGNSNQPQHF.

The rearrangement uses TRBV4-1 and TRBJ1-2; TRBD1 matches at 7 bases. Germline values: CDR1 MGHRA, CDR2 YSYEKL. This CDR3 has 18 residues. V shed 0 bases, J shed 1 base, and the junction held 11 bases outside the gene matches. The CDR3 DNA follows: TGCGCCAGCAGCCAAGATGGGCCCGGGACAGATTTTAACTATGGCTACACCTTC. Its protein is CASSQDGPGTDFNYGYTF.

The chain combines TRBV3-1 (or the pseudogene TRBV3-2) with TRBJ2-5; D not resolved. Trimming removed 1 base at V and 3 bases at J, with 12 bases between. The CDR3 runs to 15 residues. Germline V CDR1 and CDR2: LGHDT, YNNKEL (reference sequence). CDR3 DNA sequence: TGTGCCAGCAGCCAAGCTCGAACCACAGAAGAGACCCAGTACTTC. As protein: CASSQARTTEETQYF.

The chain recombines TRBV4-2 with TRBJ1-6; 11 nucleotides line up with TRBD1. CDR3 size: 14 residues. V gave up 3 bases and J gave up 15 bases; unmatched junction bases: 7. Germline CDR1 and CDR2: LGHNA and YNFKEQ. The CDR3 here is CASSHLDRGRLLHF. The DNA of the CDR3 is TGTGCCAGCAGCCATCTGGACAGGGGGCGCCTCCTCCACTTT.

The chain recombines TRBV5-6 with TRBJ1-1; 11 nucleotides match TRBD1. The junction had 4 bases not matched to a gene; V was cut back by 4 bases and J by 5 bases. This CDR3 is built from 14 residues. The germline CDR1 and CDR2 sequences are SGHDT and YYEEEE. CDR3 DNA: TGTGCCAGCAGCGCGGACAGGGGGCTTACTGAAGCTTTCTTT. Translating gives CASSADRGLTEAFF.

CDR3 coding DNA: TGTGCCAGCAGATCGGACAGGGCGCTTCCCTACGAGCAGTACTTC. Amino acids: CASRSDRALPYEQYF. The chain uses TRBV6-5 and TRBJ2-7, with 8 bases lining up with TRBD1. CDR1 is MNHEY, CDR2 SVGAGI, per germline. Trimming at V came to 6 bases and at J to 2 bases, leaving 9 bases not matched to a gene. This CDR3 is 15 amino acids long.

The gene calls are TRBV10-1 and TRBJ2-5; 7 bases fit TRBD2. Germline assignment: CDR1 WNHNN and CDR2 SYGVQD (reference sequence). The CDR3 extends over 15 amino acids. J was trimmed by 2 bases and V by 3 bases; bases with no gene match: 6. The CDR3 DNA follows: TGCGCCAGCAGTGAAGGGGAGGGGATGCAAGAGACCCAGTACTTC. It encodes CASSEGEGMQETQYF.

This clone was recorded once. CDR3 amino acids: CASSSGTGSYGYTF. For the CDR3, the DNA is TGTGCCAGCAGTTCAGGGACAGGGAGTTATGGCTACACCTTC. The chain carries TRBV6-2 or TRBV6-3 and TRBJ1-2; 9 bases fit TRBD1. Germline CDR1 and CDR2: MNHEY and SVGEGT. The trim removed 4 bases at V and 5 bases at J, leaving 5 bases unmatched. The CDR3 covers 14 residues.

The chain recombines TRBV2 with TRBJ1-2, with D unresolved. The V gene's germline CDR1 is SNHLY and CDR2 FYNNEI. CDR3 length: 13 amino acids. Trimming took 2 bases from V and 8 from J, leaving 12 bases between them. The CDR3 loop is CASSESGGGGYTF. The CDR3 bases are TGTGCCAGCAGTGAATCGGGAGGCGGAGGCTACACCTTC.

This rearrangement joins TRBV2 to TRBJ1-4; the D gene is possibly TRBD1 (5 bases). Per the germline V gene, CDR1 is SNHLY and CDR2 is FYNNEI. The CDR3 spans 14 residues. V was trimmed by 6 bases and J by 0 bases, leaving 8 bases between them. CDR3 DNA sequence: TGTGCCAGCAGGGGGGAGGCAACTAATGAAAAACTGTTTTTT. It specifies CASRGEATNEKLFF.

The CDR3 protein is CASSIQSRQETQYF. As DNA, the CDR3 is TGTGCCAGTAGTATACAGTCAAGACAAGAGACCCAGTACTTC. The V gene is TRBV19, the J gene TRBJ2-5; D unclear. V gave up 2 bases and J gave up 2 bases, with 9 bases separating them. This CDR3 region has 14 residues. Germline V gene lookup returns CDR1 LNHDA and CDR2 SQIVND (reference sequence).

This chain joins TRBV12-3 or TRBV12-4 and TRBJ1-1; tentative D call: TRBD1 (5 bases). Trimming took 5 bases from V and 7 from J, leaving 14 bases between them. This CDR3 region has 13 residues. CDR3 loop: CASSPQGAGEAFF. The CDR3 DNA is TGTGCCAGCAGTCCACAAGGGGCTGGTGAAGCTTTCTTT.

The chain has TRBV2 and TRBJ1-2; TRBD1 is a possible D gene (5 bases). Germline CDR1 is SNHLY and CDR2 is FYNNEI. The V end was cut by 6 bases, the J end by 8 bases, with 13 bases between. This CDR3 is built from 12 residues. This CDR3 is CASRDAGSGYTF. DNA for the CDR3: TGTGCCAGCAGAGACGCAGGGTCAGGCTACACCTTC.

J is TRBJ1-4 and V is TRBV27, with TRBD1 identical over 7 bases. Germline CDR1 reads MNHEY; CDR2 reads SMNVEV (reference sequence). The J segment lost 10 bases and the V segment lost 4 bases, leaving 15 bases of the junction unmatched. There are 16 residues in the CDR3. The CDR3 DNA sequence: TGTGCCAGCAGTTACCCCTCGGGGGACAGTTTAGGAAAACTGTTTTTT. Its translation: CASSYPSGDSLGKLFF.